The clone carrying this TCR beta chain was counted between two and nine times. These data are taken from a study of post-analysis software for immune sequencing data. Unique molecular identifiers were present in the TCR beta cDNA libraries. Via MiXCR, TCRdb re-called the PCR reads, giving one row per CDR3 protein. The data show roughly 730,000 distinct CDR3 sequences, with approximately 30% seen just once and about 0.5% held by the top ten. Sample: blood. The sequence was obtained from a girl between 10 and 17 years old with multiple sclerosis.

CDR3 sequence: CASSVGTGGIQYF. The CDR3 bases are TGTGCCAGCAGCGTCGGGACAGGGGGAATCCAGTACTTC. The chain recombines TRBV9 with TRBJ2-5, with 11 bases identical to TRBD1. With V trimmed by 2 bases and J by 10 bases, 4 bases remained unmatched. The CDR3 consists of 13 residues. The germline V gene encodes CDR1 SGDLS and CDR2 YYNGEE. Full variable domain (outside the CDR3, taken from reference TRBV9 and TRBJ2-5): DSGVTQTPKHLITATGQRVTLRCSPRSGDLSVYWYQQSLDQGLQFLIQYYNGEERAKGNILERFSAQQFPDLHSELNLSSLELGDSALYFCASSVGTGGIQYFGPGTRLLVL.